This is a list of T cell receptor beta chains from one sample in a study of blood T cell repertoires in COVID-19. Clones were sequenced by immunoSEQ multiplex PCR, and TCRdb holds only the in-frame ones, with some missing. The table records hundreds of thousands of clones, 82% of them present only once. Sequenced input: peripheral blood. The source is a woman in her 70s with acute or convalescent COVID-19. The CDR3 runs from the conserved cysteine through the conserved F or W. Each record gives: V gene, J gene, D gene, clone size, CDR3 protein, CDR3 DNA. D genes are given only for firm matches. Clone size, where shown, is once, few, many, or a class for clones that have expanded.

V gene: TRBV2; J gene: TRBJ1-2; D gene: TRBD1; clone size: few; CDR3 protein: CASSGTGRAGYTF; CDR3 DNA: TGTGCCAGCAGCGGGACAGGCCGGGCGGGCTACACCTTC
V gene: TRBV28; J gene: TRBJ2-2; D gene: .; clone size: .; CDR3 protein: CASSLNGHITGELFF; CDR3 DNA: TGTGCCAGCAGTTTGAACGGACACATCACCGGGGAGCTGTTTTTT
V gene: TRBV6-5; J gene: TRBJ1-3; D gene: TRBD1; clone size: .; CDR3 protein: CASSRQGSGNTIYF; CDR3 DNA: TGTGCCAGCAGTAGACAGGGCTCTGGAAACACCATATATTTT
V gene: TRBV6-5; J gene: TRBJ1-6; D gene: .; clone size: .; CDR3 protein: CASSPRVNSPLHF; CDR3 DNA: TGTGCCAGCAGTCCCAGGGTGAATTCACCCCTCCACTTT
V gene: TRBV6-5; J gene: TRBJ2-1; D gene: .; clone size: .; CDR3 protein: CASTFPYNEQFF; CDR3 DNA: TGTGCCAGTACATTCCCCTACAATGAGCAGTTCTTC
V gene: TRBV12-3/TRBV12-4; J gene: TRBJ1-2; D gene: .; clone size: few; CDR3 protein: CASTFIASGGYTF; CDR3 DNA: TGTGCCAGCACCTTCATCGCGAGCGGCGGCTACACCTTC
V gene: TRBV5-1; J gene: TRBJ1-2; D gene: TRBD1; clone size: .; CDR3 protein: CASSWTGGGGYTF; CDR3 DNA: TGCGCCAGCAGCTGGACAGGGGGCGGTGGCTACACCTTC
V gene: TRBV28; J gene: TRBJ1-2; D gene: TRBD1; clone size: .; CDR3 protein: CASSQGQGGNYGYTF; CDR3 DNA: TGTGCCAGCAGTCAAGGACAGGGTGGTAACTATGGCTACACCTTC
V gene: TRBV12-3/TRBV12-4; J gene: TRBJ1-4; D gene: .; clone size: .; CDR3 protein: CASTLASGLLFF; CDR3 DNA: TGTGCCAGCACCTTGGCTTCCGGGTTACTGTTTTTT
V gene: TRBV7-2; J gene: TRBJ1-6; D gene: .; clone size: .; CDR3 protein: CASSQEGGVGSPLHF; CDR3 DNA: TGTGCCAGCAGCCAAGAGGGGGGGGTGGGTTCACCCCTCCACTTT
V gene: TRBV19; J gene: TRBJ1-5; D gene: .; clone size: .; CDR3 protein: CASSVGLGNQPQHF; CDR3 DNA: TGTGCCAGTAGTGTGGGACTGGGCAATCAGCCCCAGCATTTT
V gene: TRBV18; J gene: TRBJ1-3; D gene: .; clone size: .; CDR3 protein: CASSPPNGGTGNSGNTIYF; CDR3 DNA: TGTGCCAGCTCACCACCGAATGGGGGTACAGGGAACTCTGGAAACACCATATATTTT
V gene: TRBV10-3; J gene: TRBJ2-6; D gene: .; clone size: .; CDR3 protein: CAISESTNRAGANVLTF; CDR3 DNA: TGTGCCATCAGTGAGTCTACCAACAGGGCTGGGGCCAACGTCCTGACTTTC
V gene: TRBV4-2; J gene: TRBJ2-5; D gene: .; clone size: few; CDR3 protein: CASSQDSGETQYF; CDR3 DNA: TGTGCCAGCAGCCAAGATTCAGGGGAGACCCAGTACTTC
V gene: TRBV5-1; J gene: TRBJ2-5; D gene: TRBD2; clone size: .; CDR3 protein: CASSFLAGEGETQYF; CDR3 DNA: TGCGCCAGCAGCTTTCTAGCGGGGGAAGGAGAGACCCAGTACTTC
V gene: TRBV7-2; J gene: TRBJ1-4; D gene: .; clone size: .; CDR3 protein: CASSSAATGEKLFF; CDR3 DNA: TGTGCCAGCAGCTCAGCGGCTACAGGTGAAAAACTGTTTTTT
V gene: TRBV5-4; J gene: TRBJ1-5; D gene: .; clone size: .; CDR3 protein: CASSLGGTSIGGNQPQHF; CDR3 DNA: TGTGCCAGCAGCTTGGGGGGCACCTCTATAGGCGGCAATCAGCCCCAGCATTTT
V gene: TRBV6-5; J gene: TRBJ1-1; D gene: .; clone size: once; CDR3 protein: CASLRGIGNTEAFF; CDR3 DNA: TGTGCCAGCCTCAGGGGTATAGGGAACACTGAAGCTTTCTTT
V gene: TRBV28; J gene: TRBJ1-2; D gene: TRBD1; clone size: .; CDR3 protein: CASSPTGQLYGYTF; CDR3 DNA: TGTGCCAGCAGTCCGACGGGACAGCTCTATGGCTACACCTTC
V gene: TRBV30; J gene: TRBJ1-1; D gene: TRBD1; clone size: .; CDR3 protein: CAWSVPLRDRPGLNTEAFF; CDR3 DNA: TGTGCCTGGAGTGTCCCTCTGAGGGACAGGCCAGGGTTGAACACTGAAGCTTTCTTT
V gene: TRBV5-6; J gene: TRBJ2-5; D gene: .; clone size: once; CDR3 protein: CASSSDDRWETQYF; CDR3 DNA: TGTGCCAGCAGCTCAGACGACAGGTGGGAGACCCAGTACTTC
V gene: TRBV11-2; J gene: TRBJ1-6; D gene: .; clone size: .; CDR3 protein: CASSLMSNYNSPLHF; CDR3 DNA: TGTGCCAGCAGCTTAATGTCAAATTATAATTCACCCCTCCACTTT
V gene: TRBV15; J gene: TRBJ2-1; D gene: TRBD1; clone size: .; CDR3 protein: CATSRVAIQGDEQFF; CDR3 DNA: TGTGCCACCAGCAGAGTGGCTATACAGGGGGATGAGCAGTTCTTC
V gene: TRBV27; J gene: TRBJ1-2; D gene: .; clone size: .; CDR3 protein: CASSSLREGGYGYTF; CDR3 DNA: TGTGCCAGCAGTTCCCTCCGAGAGGGAGGGTATGGCTACACCTTC
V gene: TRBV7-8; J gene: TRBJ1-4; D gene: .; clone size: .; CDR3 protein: CASSYLRVTGPLSNEKLFF; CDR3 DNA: TGTGCCAGCAGCTACCTCAGGGTGACCGGCCCATTATCTAATGAAAAACTGTTTTTT
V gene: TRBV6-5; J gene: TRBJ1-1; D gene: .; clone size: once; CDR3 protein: CASSYVRGSTEAFF; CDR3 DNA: TGTGCCAGCAGTTACGTGCGGGGGAGCACTGAAGCTTTCTTT
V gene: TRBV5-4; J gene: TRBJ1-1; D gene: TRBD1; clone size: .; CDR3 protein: CAGGTAIPNTEAFF; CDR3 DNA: TGTGCCGGAGGGACAGCCATTCCGAACACTGAAGCTTTCTTT
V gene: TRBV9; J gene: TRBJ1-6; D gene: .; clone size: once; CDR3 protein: CASSVGGDNSPLHF; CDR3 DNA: TGTGCCAGCAGCGTTGGGGGGGATAATTCACCCCTCCACTTT
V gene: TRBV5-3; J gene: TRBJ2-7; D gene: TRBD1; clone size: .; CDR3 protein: CASEQGARYEQYF; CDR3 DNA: TGTGCCAGCGAACAGGGGGCGCGATACGAGCAGTACTTC
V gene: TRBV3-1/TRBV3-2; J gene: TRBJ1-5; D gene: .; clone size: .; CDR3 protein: CASSLGTEYSNQPQHF; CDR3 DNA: TGTGCCAGCAGCCTCGGGACTGAGTATAGCAATCAGCCCCAGCATTTT
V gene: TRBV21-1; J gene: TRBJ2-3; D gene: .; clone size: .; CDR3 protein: CASSKVVRDRTTDTQYF; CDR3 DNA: TGTGCCAGCAGCAAAGTAGTTAGGGACAGGACCACAGATACGCAGTATTTT
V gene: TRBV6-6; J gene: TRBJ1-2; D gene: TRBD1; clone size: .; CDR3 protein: CASRAQGGSYGYTF; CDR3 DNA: TGTGCCAGCAGAGCCCAGGGGGGAAGTTATGGCTACACCTTC
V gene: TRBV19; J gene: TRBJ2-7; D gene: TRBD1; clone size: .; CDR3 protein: CASSTSGQGEYEQYF; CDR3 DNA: TGTGCCAGTAGTACCTCGGGACAGGGCGAGTACGAGCAGTACTTC